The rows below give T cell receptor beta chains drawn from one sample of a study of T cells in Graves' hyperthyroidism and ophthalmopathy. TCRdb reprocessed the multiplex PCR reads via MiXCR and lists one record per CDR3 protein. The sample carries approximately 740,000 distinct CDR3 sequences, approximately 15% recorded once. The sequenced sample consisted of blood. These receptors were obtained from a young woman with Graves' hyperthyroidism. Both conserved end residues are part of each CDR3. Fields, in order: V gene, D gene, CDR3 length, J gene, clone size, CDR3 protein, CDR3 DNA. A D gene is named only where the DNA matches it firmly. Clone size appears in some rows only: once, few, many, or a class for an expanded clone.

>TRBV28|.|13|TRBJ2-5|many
CASLKGRWETQYF
TGTGCCAGCCTTAAGGGGCGGTGGGAGACCCAGTACTTC
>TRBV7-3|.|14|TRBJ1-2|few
CASAYEGVTGGYTF
TGTGCCTCTGCTTATGAGGGGGTAACTGGTGGCTACACCTTC
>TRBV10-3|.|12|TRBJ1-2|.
CAISGEGYGYTF
TGTGCCATCAGCGGAGAGGGCTATGGCTACACCTTC
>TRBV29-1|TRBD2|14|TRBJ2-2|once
CSVTSGSKTGELFF
TGCAGCGTAACTAGCGGGAGTAAGACCGGGGAGCTGTTTTTT
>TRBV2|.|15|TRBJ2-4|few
CASSEKILAKNIQYF
TGTGCCAGCAGTGAGAAGATCCTAGCCAAAAACATTCAGTACTTC
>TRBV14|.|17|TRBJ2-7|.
CASSQGKAGPRSYEQYF
TGTGCCAGCAGCCAAGGGAAGGCGGGTCCCCGCTCCTACGAGCAGTACTTC
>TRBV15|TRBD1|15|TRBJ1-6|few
CATSGRQGVLSPLHF
TGTGCCACCAGCGGTAGACAGGGTGTTTTGTCACCCCTCCACTTT
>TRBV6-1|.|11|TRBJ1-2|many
CASSQGYRYTF
TGTGCCAGCAGCCAAGGATACCGCTACACCTTC
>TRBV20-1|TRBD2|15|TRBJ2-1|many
CSARQGSGRWNEQFF
TGCAGTGCCCGTCAGGGTAGCGGGAGGTGGAATGAGCAGTTCTTC
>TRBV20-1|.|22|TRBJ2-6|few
CSARGGRQSGGKAISGANVLTF
TGCAGTGCCCGAGGGGGTCGACAGTCCGGGGGAAAAGCCATCTCTGGGGCCAACGTCCTGACTTTC
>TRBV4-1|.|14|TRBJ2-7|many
CASSPGLPGHEQYF
TGCGCCAGCAGCCCGGGACTTCCTGGCCACGAGCAGTACTTC
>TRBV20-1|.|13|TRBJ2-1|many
CSATRDAYNEQFF
TGCAGTGCAACCCGGGACGCATACAATGAGCAGTTCTTC
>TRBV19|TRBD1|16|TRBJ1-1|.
CASKRWTGGRWTEAFF
TGTGCCAGTAAAAGGTGGACAGGGGGCCGTTGGACTGAAGCTTTCTTT
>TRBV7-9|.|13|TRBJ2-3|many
CASSFGATDTQYF
TGTGCCAGCAGCTTTGGGGCCACAGATACGCAGTATTTT
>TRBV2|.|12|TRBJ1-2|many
CASSVRAGGYTF
TGTGCCAGCAGCGTCCGGGCAGGTGGCTACACCTTC
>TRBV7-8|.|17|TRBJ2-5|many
CASSLFWRSGRQETQYF
TGTGCCAGCAGCTTATTTTGGAGGAGCGGGCGCCAAGAGACCCAGTACTTC
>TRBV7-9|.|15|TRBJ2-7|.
CASSLGWASSYEQYF
TGTGCCAGCAGCTTGGGCTGGGCAAGCTCCTACGAGCAGTACTTC
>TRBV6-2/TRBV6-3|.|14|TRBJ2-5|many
CASSYTGVQETQYF
TGTGCCAGCAGTTACACGGGAGTTCAGGAGACCCAGTACTTC
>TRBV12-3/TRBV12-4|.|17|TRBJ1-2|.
CASSFRRVPEGNYGYTF
TGTGCCAGCAGTTTTAGGCGAGTGCCCGAGGGTAACTATGGCTACACCTTC
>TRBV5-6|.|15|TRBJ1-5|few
CASSFGASSNQPQHF
TGTGCCAGCAGCTTTGGGGCTTCTAGCAATCAGCCCCAGCATTTT
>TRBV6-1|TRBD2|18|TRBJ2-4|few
CASSSRTGTSGVKNIQYF
TGTGCCAGCAGTTCACGGACCGGGACTAGCGGAGTCAAAAACATTCAGTACTTC
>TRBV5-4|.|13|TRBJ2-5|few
CASSLESWETQYF
TGTGCCAGCAGCTTGGAGAGCTGGGAGACCCAGTACTTC
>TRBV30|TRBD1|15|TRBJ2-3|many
CAWGHTDRIPDTQYF
TGTGCCTGGGGCCACACGGACAGGATCCCAGATACGCAGTATTTT
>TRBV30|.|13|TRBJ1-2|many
CAWSVQGQYGYTF
TGTGCCTGGAGTGTCCAGGGGCAGTATGGCTACACCTTC
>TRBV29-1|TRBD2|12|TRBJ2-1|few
CSDGGSYNEQFF
TGCAGCGACGGCGGGAGTTATAATGAGCAGTTCTTC
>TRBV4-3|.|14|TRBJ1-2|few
CASSQGGLFYGYTF
TGCGCCAGCAGCCAAGGGGGATTATTCTATGGCTACACCTTC
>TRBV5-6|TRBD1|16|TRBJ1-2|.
CASSFPTTGDSYGYTF
TGTGCCAGCAGCTTCCCGACTACAGGGGACAGCTATGGCTACACCTTC
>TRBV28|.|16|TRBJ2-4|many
CASRPRGVLAKNIQYF
TGTGCCAGCAGGCCTCGCGGGGTACTAGCCAAAAACATTCAGTACTTC
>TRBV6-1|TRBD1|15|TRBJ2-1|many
CASSSDRGLYNEQFF
TGTGCCAGCAGTTCGGACAGGGGTCTTTACAATGAGCAGTTCTTC
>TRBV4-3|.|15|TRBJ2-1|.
CASSPAEGSHNEQFF
TGCGCCAGCAGTCCTGCGGAGGGGTCTCACAATGAGCAGTTCTTC
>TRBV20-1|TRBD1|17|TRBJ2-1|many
CSARGDWDRGAGNEQFF
TGCAGTGCTAGGGGGGATTGGGACAGGGGCGCGGGGAATGAGCAGTTCTTC
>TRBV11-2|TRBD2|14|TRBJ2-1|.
CASSLTSGIDEQFF
TGTGCCAGCAGCTTGACTAGCGGGATCGATGAGCAGTTCTTC
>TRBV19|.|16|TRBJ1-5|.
CASSIAGDYGNQPQHF
TGTGCCAGTAGTATAGCAGGGGACTATGGCAATCAGCCCCAGCATTTT
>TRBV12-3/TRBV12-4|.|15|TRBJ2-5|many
CASSLIGYSKETQYF
TGTGCCAGCAGTTTAATCGGGTACAGCAAAGAGACCCAGTACTTC
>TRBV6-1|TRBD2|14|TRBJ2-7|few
CAASLAGYPYEQYF
TGTGCCGCTTCATTAGCGGGTTATCCCTACGAGCAGTACTTC
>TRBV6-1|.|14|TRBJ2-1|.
CASSELIEPGEQFF
TGTGCCAGCAGTGAATTGATAGAGCCGGGTGAGCAGTTCTTC
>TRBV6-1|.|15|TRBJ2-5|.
CASARGARPGGTQYF
TGTGCCAGTGCCCGGGGGGCTAGGCCAGGGGGGACCCAGTACTTC
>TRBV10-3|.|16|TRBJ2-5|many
CAISDRFAIYGETQYF
TGTGCCATCAGTGATCGTTTTGCTATCTACGGGGAGACCCAGTACTTC
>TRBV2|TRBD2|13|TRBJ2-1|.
CASSEGLASEQFF
TGTGCCAGCAGTGAGGGACTAGCCTCTGAGCAGTTCTTC
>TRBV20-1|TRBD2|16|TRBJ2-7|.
CSATLPFSGRSGEQYF
TGCAGTGCTACCCTCCCCTTTAGCGGGAGGTCTGGAGAGCAGTACTTC
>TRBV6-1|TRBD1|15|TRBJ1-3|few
CASSGGQGIGNTIYF
TGTGCCAGCAGTGGAGGACAGGGGATTGGAAACACCATATATTTT
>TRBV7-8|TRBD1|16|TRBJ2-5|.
CASSRRVGTGIGTQYF
TGTGCCAGCAGCCGACGAGTGGGGACAGGGATCGGGACCCAGTACTTC
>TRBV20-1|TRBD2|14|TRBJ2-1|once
CSVPGLADYNEQFF
TGCAGTGTGCCTGGACTAGCGGACTACAATGAGCAGTTCTTC
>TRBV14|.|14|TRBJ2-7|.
CASIPARVAYEQYF
TGTGCCAGCATCCCAGCCCGGGTGGCCTACGAGCAGTACTTC
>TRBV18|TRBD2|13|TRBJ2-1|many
CASGASGYNEQFF
TGTGCCAGCGGGGCTAGCGGTTACAATGAGCAGTTCTTC
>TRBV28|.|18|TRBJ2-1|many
CASSLLLPGTRGREEQFF
TGTGCCAGCAGTTTATTGCTTCCGGGGACACGAGGTCGTGAGGAGCAGTTCTTC